This T cell receptor (beta chain) emerged from a study of CD4+ T cells in melanoma. Overall study findings and caveats: CD8+ T cell, macrophage and B cell function reportedly correlated with neoantigen-specific CD4+ T cells. Diverse differentiation states were reported for melanoma neoantigen-specific CD4+ T cells.

Regarding this clone: The antigen remains undetermined.

The data were produced by immunoSEQ multiplex PCR, yet TCRdb's version contains in-frame clones alone and is incomplete. The sample lists roughly 150,000 clones; about 90% were seen once. With V trimmed by 6 bases and J by 4 bases, 5 bases remained unmatched. The CDR3 sequence is 13 residues long. Per the germline V gene, CDR1 is SQVTM and CDR2 is ANQGSEA. V gene TRBV29-1 combines with J gene TRBJ2-5; 10 nucleotides line up with TRBD2. This TCR was sampled from a human donor with melanoma. CDR3: CSVPRTSGETQYF. CDR3 nucleotides: TGCAGCGTCCCTCGGACTAGCGGAGAGACCCAGTACTTC.